These T cell receptor beta chains were read from a single sample in a study of T cells after yellow fever vaccination. TCRdb independently ran MiXCR on the 5' RACE reads; one entry per CDR3 protein. In the table there are approximately 550,000 distinct CDR3 sequences, roughly 19% of which are singletons. The material was PBMCs, obtained 15 days after the yellow fever booster vaccination. These receptors were taken from a man aged 30 to 39 who received the YFV17D yellow fever vaccine. CDR3s include the opening cysteine and the closing phenylalanine or tryptophan. A D gene is named only where the DNA matches it firmly. Clone size is not always given. Where it is, it says once, few, many or a class for expanded clones.

abundance,j_gene,len,v_gene,d_gene,CDR3nt,CDR3aa
NA,TRBJ2-7,15,TRBV6-1,NA,TGTGCCAGCAGCGACCCCGGACAACCATCATACGAGCAGTACTTC,CASSDPGQPSYEQYF
NA,TRBJ2-7,21,TRBV4-1,TRBD2,TGCGCCAGCAGCCAAGAGGGGCCGGGACTAGCGGGACCAACCTCCGCCTACGAGCAGTACTTC,CASSQEGPGLAGPTSAYEQYF
few,TRBJ2-7,16,TRBV5-5,TRBD1,TGTGCCAGCAGCCTGAGCCCCGGGACAGGGAGGTCCGAGCAGTACTTC,CASSLSPGTGRSEQYF
NA,TRBJ2-2,13,TRBV29-1,NA,TGCAGCGTAAGGAGGGGGGGCACCGGGGAGCTGTTTTTT,CSVRRGGTGELFF
many,TRBJ1-1,10,TRBV6-4,NA,TGTGCCAGCAGTGACTCCGGTGCTTTCTTT,CASSDSGAFF
few,TRBJ2-2,14,TRBV20-1,NA,TGCAGTGCTAGAGACCTCCAGGGCATCGGGGAGCTGTTTTTT,CSARDLQGIGELFF
few,TRBJ2-7,16,TRBV5-1,TRBD2,TGCGCCAGCAGCTTTAGCGGGAGGCGGAGCTCCTACGAGCAGTACTTC,CASSFSGRRSSYEQYF
few,TRBJ2-2,15,TRBV30,NA,TGTGCCTTGAAGTCGGGGGTAGGGGACACCGGGGAGCTGTTTTTT,CALKSGVGDTGELFF
NA,TRBJ1-1,13,TRBV9,NA,TGTGCCAGCAGCGTGAGCGGGGCCACTGAAGCTTTCTTT,CASSVSGATEAFF
NA,TRBJ2-7,13,TRBV9,TRBD2,TGTGCCAGCAGCCCACGGGAGGCGTCCGAGCAGTACTTC,CASSPREASEQYF
few,TRBJ2-3,19,TRBV5-1,NA,TGCGCCAGCAGCAACCATACAAACCGAAAGCTCTTATACACAGATACGCAGTATTTT,CASSNHTNRKLLYTDTQYF
NA,TRBJ2-1,12,TRBV2,NA,TGTGCCAGCAACATAGAATACAATGAGCAGTTCTTC,CASNIEYNEQFF
few,TRBJ2-7,14,TRBV18,TRBD2,TGTGCCAGCTCACCAGGGACTAGGGGGTACGAGCAGTACTTC,CASSPGTRGYEQYF
NA,TRBJ2-1,12,TRBV10-3,NA,TGTGCCATCAGTTGGAGTAGAAATGAGCAGTTCTTC,CAISWSRNEQFF
few,TRBJ2-3,13,TRBV7-2,NA,TGTGCCACAGCCAGGGACCGCACAGATACGCAGTATTTT,CATARDRTDTQYF
few,TRBJ2-2,14,TRBV20-1,TRBD2,TGCAGTGCGCCTCTAGCGGGACTTGCCGGGGAGCTGTTTTTT,CSAPLAGLAGELFF
NA,TRBJ2-1,17,TRBV10-3,NA,TGTGCCATCAGTCCCTCCAATAGCTGGAGCTCCTACAATGAGCAGTTCTTC,CAISPSNSWSSYNEQFF
NA,TRBJ2-3,16,TRBV7-2,TRBD2,TGTGCCAGCAGCGGAGGGCTAGCGGGAGGCACAGATACGCAGTATTTT,CASSGGLAGGTDTQYF
NA,TRBJ2-3,14,TRBV5-1,TRBD1,TGCGCCAGCAGCGGGGGACAGGTAACAGATACGCAGTATTTT,CASSGGQVTDTQYF
few,TRBJ2-1,18,TRBV6-1,TRBD2,TGTGCCAGCAGACGGACTTGGACTAGCGGAGCCGATTACAATGAGCAGTTCTTC,CASRRTWTSGADYNEQFF
NA,TRBJ2-5,18,TRBV9,TRBD1,TGTGCCAGCAGAGCCCCCGACCCGAAGGACAGGGCACAAGAGACCCAGTACTTC,CASRAPDPKDRAQETQYF
NA,TRBJ2-3,12,TRBV7-9,NA,TGTGCCAGCAGCCCACGACAGTGTCGGGAGTATTTT,CASSPRQCREYF
NA,TRBJ2-2,17,TRBV6-5,NA,TGTGCCAGCAGTTCCCTCGGTAGGGGACCCAGCACCGGGGAGCTGTTTTTT,CASSSLGRGPSTGELFF
few,TRBJ1-4,15,TRBV20-1,NA,TGCAGTGCTAGAGATCCGGGACGAGATAATGAAAAACTGTTTTTT,CSARDPGRDNEKLFF
NA,TRBJ2-1,15,TRBV7-2,TRBD2,TGTGCCAGCAGCTTCTTACCTAGCGGGTACAATGAGCAGTTCTTC,CASSFLPSGYNEQFF
few,TRBJ2-3,14,TRBV15,TRBD2,TGTGCCACCAGCAGAAGACTAGCAGGGGATACGCAGTATTTT,CATSRRLAGDTQYF
many,TRBJ2-1,13,TRBV28,NA,TGTGCCAGCAGTCCCCAGCCGATTAGTGAGCAGTTCTTC,CASSPQPISEQFF
NA,TRBJ2-7,14,TRBV7-6,TRBD1,TGTGCCAGCAGCTTAACAGACAGGGACTACGAGCAGTACTTC,CASSLTDRDYEQYF
NA,TRBJ1-6,13,TRBV10-3,NA,TGTGCCTCGGGCTACGAAATTGAATCACCCCTCCACTTT,CASGYEIESPLHF
few,TRBJ1-5,13,TRBV3-1,NA,TGTGCCAGCAGCATTACTAGCAATCAGCCCCAGCATTTT,CASSITSNQPQHF
few,TRBJ2-1,15,TRBV7-2,NA,TGTGCCAGCAGCCCCCTGGAGCGGGTCTCCAATGAGCAGTTCTTC,CASSPLERVSNEQFF
few,TRBJ2-1,17,TRBV19,NA,TGTGCCAGTACCCTGATGACAGGCGATAGCTCCTACAATGAGCAGTTCTTC,CASTLMTGDSSYNEQFF
NA,TRBJ2-1,14,TRBV6-1,TRBD1,TGTGCCGGGCAGGGGGCCAACTCCTACAATGAGCAGTTCTTC,CAGQGANSYNEQFF
few,TRBJ2-3,16,TRBV18,NA,TGTGCCAGCTCACCACTGCGGGATGGGTTTACAGATACGCAGTATTTT,CASSPLRDGFTDTQYF
few,TRBJ2-6,12,TRBV19,NA,TGTGCCAGTAGTGCCCGGTCCAACGTCCTGACTTTC,CASSARSNVLTF
NA,TRBJ2-3,15,TRBV6-2/TRBV6-3,TRBD2,TGTGCCAGCAGTTACGGCGGGAGCGGGGCCGGTACGCAGTATTTT,CASSYGGSGAGTQYF
few,TRBJ2-1,14,TRBV7-9,NA,TGTGCCAGCAGCTCCTGGAGTGGGGGGAATGAGCAGTTCTTC,CASSSWSGGNEQFF